This paragraph reports one T cell receptor (beta chain). What it recognizes is unknown. This sample stems from a study of T cell responses to AZD1222 COVID-19 vaccine. About the study: Second-dose intervals of approximately 4 or approximately 12 weeks were pooled. Findings of the study overall: Only 5 or 6 individuals given AZD1222 were seropositive at baseline. Unmutated variant regions are reportedly targeted by nearly half of spike-specific TCRs.

TCRdb keeps only in-frame clones here, not all; method: immunoSEQ multiplex PCR. The table records over 150,000 clones, approximately 90% of them present only once. The CDR3 runs 15 residues. J gave up 4 bases and V 3 bases, and 8 bases lay outside the gene matches. From germline, CDR1 is LNHDA and CDR2 SQIVND (reference sequence). The sample here was peripheral blood, taken on day 0 of AZD1222 vaccination. The chain links TRBV19 to TRBJ1-1; 7 bases align to TRBD1. The receptor was isolated from an adult in good health. CDR3 nucleotides: TGTGCCAGTAGTATGGATACAGGGGTCCGCACTGAAGCTTTCTTT. Its translation: CASSMDTGVRTEAFF.